This paragraph reports one T cell receptor (beta chain). Its antigen is undetermined. The data derive from a study of shared clonotypes between healthy human individuals. Study outcomes and limitations: Non-shared clonotypes had lower generation probabilities than clonotypes shared by all four sorted-subset donors. Naive subsets tended to show greater estimated richness than memory subsets.

Clones were read by immunoSEQ multiplex PCR, and TCRdb kept only the in-frame ones, dropping some. Here the sample spans about 2.1 million clones, 93% being singletons. The naive CD8 subset, CD45RO-negative cells positively selected for CCR7, excluded terminally differentiated effector memory CD45RA+ cells. Adults of Caucasian background living in Nashville, Tennessee made up all donors. V gave up 3 bases and J gave up 7 bases, with 13 bases separating them. Germline V gene data show CDR1 as MNHEY and CDR2 as SMNVEV (reference sequence). The CDR3 is made up of 13 amino acids. The chain recombines TRBV27 with TRBJ2-7; no definite D call. The sample comprised naive CD8+ T cells from PBMCs. The receptor was isolated from a man between 18 and 35 years old in good health. Some clones in this sample may be carry-over from other donors' samples. CDR3 sequence (DNA): TGTGCCAGCAGTTTCGGCCGGGTCAGAGAGCAGTACTTC. Its protein product is CASSFGRVREQYF.